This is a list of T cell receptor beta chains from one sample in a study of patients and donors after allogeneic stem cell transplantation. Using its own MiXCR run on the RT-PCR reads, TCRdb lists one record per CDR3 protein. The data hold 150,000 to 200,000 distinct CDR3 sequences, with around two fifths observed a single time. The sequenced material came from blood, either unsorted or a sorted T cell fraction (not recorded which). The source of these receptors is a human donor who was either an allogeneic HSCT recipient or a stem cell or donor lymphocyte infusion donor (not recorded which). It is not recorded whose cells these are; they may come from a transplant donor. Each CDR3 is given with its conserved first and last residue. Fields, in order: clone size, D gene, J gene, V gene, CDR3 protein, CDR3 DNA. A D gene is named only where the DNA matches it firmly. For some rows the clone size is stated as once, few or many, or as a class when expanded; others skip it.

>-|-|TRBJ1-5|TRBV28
CASSMEQPQHF
TGTGCCAGCAGCATGGAGCAGCCCCAGCATTTT
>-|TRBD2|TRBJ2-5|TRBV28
CASSTAGLAGKYF
TGTGCCAGCAGTACCGCGGGACTAGCGGGAAAGTACTTC
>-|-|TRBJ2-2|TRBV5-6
CASSRDTYTGELFF
TGTGCCAGCAGCCGGGACACCTACACCGGGGAGCTGTTTTTT
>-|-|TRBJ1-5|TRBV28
CASSFRRVGNQPQHF
TGTGCCAGCAGTTTTCGCAGGGTAGGCAATCAGCCCCAGCATTTT
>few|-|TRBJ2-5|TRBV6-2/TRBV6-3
CASSYSMWGNGETQYF
TGTGCCAGCAGTTACTCGATGTGGGGAAACGGGGAGACCCAGTACTTC
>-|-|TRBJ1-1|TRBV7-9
CASSLAPLKEAFF
TGTGCCAGCAGCTTAGCCCCTCTCAAGGAAGCTTTCTTT
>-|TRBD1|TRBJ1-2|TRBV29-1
CSGMGQGVGYTF
TGCAGCGGGATGGGACAGGGAGTTGGCTACACCTTC
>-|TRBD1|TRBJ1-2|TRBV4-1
CASSHTGAYGYTF
TGCGCCAGCAGCCATACAGGGGCGTATGGCTACACCTTC
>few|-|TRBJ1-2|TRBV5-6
CASSFVGWNYGYTF
TGTGCCAGCAGCTTCGTCGGCTGGAACTATGGCTACACCTTC
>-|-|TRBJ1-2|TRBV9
CASSVAPENYGYTF
TGTGCCAGCAGCGTAGCTCCGGAGAACTATGGCTACACCTTC
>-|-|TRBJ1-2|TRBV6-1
CAKGGADYGYTF
TGTGCCAAGGGGGGCGCAGACTATGGCTACACCTTC
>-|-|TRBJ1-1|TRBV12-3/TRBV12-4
CASSPSAGTEAFF
TGTGCCAGCAGTCCCTCAGCGGGCACTGAAGCTTTCTTT
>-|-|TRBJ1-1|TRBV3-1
CASSPGQRNTEAFF
TGTGCCAGCAGCCCGGGACAAAGGAACACTGAAGCTTTCTTT
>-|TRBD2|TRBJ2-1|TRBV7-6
CASSSLLAAYNEQFF
TGTGCCAGCAGCTCCCTACTAGCGGCCTACAATGAGCAGTTCTTC
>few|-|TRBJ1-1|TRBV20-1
CSASPEAGTSTEAFF
TGCAGTGCCTCTCCGGAAGCAGGGACTTCCACTGAAGCTTTCTTT
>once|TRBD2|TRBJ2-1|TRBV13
CASSLGLAEFYNEQFF
TGTGCCAGCAGCTTAGGACTAGCGGAATTCTACAATGAGCAGTTCTTC
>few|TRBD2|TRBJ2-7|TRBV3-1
CASSQRLAGGGEQYF
TGTGCCAGCAGCCAAAGACTAGCGGGAGGTGGCGAGCAGTACTTC
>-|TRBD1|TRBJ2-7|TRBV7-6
CASSLEDRAYEQYF
TGTGCCAGCAGCTTAGAGGACAGGGCCTACGAGCAGTACTTC
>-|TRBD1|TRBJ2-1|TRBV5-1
CASSLDRGREQFF
TGCGCCAGCAGCTTGGACAGGGGCAGGGAGCAGTTCTTC
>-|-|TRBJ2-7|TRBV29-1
CSAAGDSYEQYF
TGCAGCGCAGCCGGGGACTCCTACGAGCAGTACTTC
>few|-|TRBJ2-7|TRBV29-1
CSCSYEQYF
TGCAGCTGCTCCTACGAGCAGTACTTC
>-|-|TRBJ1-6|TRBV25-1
CASSDRSSYNSPLHF
TGTGCCAGCAGTGATCGGAGCTCCTATAATTCACCCCTCCACTTT
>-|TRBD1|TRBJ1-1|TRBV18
CASSPGTGVTEAFF
TGTGCCAGCTCACCTGGGACAGGGGTTACTGAAGCTTTCTTT
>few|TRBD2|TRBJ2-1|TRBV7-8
CASSFRSSGTYSSYNEQFF
TGTGCCAGCAGCTTTAGGTCTAGCGGGACCTACAGCTCCTACAATGAGCAGTTCTTC
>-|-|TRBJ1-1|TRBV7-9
CASSPDGGEAFF
TGTGCCAGCAGCCCGGACGGCGGTGAAGCTTTCTTT
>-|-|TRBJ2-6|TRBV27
CASSARPMPSGANVLTF
TGTGCCAGCAGTGCAAGACCGATGCCCTCTGGGGCCAACGTCCTGACTTTC
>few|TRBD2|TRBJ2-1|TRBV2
CASTPLAGGTNEQFF
TGTGCCAGCACCCCTTTAGCGGGAGGGACCAATGAGCAGTTCTTC
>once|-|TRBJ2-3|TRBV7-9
CASSLGISGPTDTQYF
TGTGCCAGCAGCTTAGGGATTAGCGGACCCACAGATACGCAGTATTTT
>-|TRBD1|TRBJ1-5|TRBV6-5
CASSYGTGVQPQHF
TGTGCCAGCAGTTACGGGACAGGGGTTCAGCCCCAGCATTTT
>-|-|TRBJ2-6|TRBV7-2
CASSSSGANVLTF
TGTGCCAGCAGCTCCTCTGGGGCCAACGTCCTGACTTTC
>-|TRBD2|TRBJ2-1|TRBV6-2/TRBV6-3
CASSPLGLANTYNEQFF
TGTGCCAGCAGTCCCTTAGGACTAGCGAATACATACAATGAGCAGTTCTTC
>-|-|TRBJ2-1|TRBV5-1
CASSRDSSYNEQFF
TGCGCCAGCAGCCGGGACTCCTCCTACAATGAGCAGTTCTTC
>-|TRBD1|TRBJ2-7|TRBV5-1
CASSLGDRGSHEQYF
TGCGCCAGCAGCCTAGGGGACAGGGGTTCCCACGAGCAGTACTTC
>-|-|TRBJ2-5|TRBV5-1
CASSTGQGGLETQYF
TGCGCCAGCAGCACCGGACAGGGAGGGTTAGAGACCCAGTACTTC
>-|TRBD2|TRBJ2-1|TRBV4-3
CASSQEGRLAGVEQFF
TGCGCCAGCAGCCAAGAAGGTAGACTAGCGGGAGTTGAGCAGTTCTTC